The rows below give T cell receptor beta chains drawn from one sample of a study of blood T cells in healthy people across ages. TCRdb used MiXCR to reprocess the 5' RACE reads, holding one entry per CDR3 protein. The sample holds roughly 900,000 distinct CDR3 sequences; 29% are singletons and the top ten take roughly 17%. The sequenced material came from blood. These receptors were taken from a woman of 80 years or more in good health. CDR3s include the opening cysteine and the closing phenylalanine or tryptophan. The D gene is left open where the match is weak. The size field is filled for only some rows; it gives once, few, many or a size class.

abundance,j_gene,v_gene,d_gene,CDR3nt,CDR3aa
few,TRBJ1-5,TRBV20-1,-,TGCAGTGCTAGACAGGGAAGGAAGCAGCCCCAGCATTTT,CSARQGRKQPQHF
few,TRBJ1-1,TRBV6-2/TRBV6-3,-,TGTGCCAGCAGTCGACAGCTTTTGAACACTGAAGCTTTCTTT,CASSRQLLNTEAFF
many,TRBJ1-1,TRBV28,TRBD1,TGTGCCAGCAGTTTATCCAGGGGGCACACTGAAGCTTTCTTT,CASSLSRGHTEAFF
-,TRBJ1-2,TRBV3-1,-,TGTGCCAGCAGCCTTCAACCGGGCCTACTCCCCTATGGCTACACCTTC,CASSLQPGLLPYGYTF
once,TRBJ1-4,TRBV6-5,-,TGTGCCAGCAGTTACTCCGACGGGGCTAGGACTAATGAAAAACTGTTTTTT,CASSYSDGARTNEKLFF
few,TRBJ2-5,TRBV24-1,-,TGTGCCACTGGGGAATCTGAGACCCAGTACTTC,CATGESETQYF
-,TRBJ2-2,TRBV4-3,-,TGCGCCAGCAGCCAAGTTATAAAGACCGGGGAGCTGTTTTTT,CASSQVIKTGELFF
many,TRBJ1-2,TRBV5-1,-,TGCGCCAGCAGCTTGGACGGATACCTTTCCACCTTC,CASSLDGYLSTF
-,TRBJ1-5,TRBV28,-,TGTGCCAGCATCCCCGGGGGTGCGTCCGGCAATCAGCCCCAGCATTTT,CASIPGGASGNQPQHF
-,TRBJ2-1,TRBV12-3/TRBV12-4,TRBD2,TGTGCCAGCAGTTTTGCGGGGGGGCGTTCCCATGAGCAGTGCTTC,CASSFAGGRSHEQCF
-,TRBJ1-6,TRBV5-1,-,TGCGCCAGCCGCGGCACAGGGAATAATTCACCCCTCCACTTT,CASRGTGNNSPLHF
-,TRBJ2-7,TRBV7-2,-,TGTGCCAGCAGCTTAGTTGGGGCAGGGGCGATAAGCGAGCAGTACTTC,CASSLVGAGAISEQYF
many,TRBJ1-2,TRBV5-1,-,TGCGCCAGCAGCCAGTCGGACATACGAGGCTATGGCTACACCTTC,CASSQSDIRGYGYTF
many,TRBJ2-5,TRBV6-5,TRBD2,TGTGCCAGCAGACACAATGTCGGGGGGTTGCAAGAGACCCAGTACTTC,CASRHNVGGLQETQYF
many,TRBJ1-2,TRBV30,-,TGTGCCTGGAGAGAGTCCACCCAAGACTATGGCTACACCTTC,CAWRESTQDYGYTF
-,TRBJ2-2,TRBV4-2,-,TGTGCCAGCAGCCCAATCCGGGTCGGGACGGCAAACACCAGGGAGCTGTTTTTT,CASSPIRVGTANTRELFF
many,TRBJ1-2,TRBV20-1,-,TGCAGTGCTATGGACACAACCTCTCCTTATGGCTACACCTTC,CSAMDTTSPYGYTF
many,TRBJ1-5,TRBV20-1,-,TGCAGTGCTAGTACCCTCGACAGGAGAAGCAATCAGCCCCAGCATTTT,CSASTLDRRSNQPQHF
-,TRBJ2-3,TRBV2,-,TGTGCCAGCAGAGGAGGTGGGCGGACGGTACCCACAGATACGCAGTATTTT,CASRGGGRTVPTDTQYF